This is a list of T cell receptor beta chains from one sample in a study of CD8 T cells in ankylosing spondylitis. TCRdb recomputed calls from the 5' RACE reads with MiXCR, one row per CDR3 protein. The sample has about 450,000 distinct CDR3 sequences, roughly 26% seen once; the top ten hold about 0.9%. Sequencing input: blood, either unsorted or a sorted T cell fraction (not recorded which). The receptors stem from a male donor with ankylosing spondylitis. Both conserved end residues are part of each CDR3. Fields, in order: J gene, clone size, V gene, D gene, CDR3 protein, CDR3 DNA. The D gene is left open where the match is weak. Size values are once, few and many counts, or a class for expanded clones, and some rows have none.

J gene: TRBJ2-1; clone size: few; V gene: TRBV7-2; D gene: NA; CDR3 protein: CASSFGQSSYNEQFF; CDR3 DNA: TGTGCCAGCAGCTTCGGACAGAGCTCCTACAATGAGCAGTTCTTC
J gene: TRBJ2-1; clone size: NA; V gene: TRBV18; D gene: TRBD2; CDR3 protein: CASSPRTSSRTHNEQFF; CDR3 DNA: TGTGCCAGCTCACCAAGGACTAGTTCTCGGACCCACAATGAGCAGTTCTTC
J gene: TRBJ1-6; clone size: few; V gene: TRBV20-1; D gene: TRBD1; CDR3 protein: CSFWDRANSPLHF; CDR3 DNA: TGCAGTTTTTGGGACAGGGCAAATTCACCCCTCCACTTT
J gene: TRBJ1-2; clone size: many; V gene: TRBV12-3/TRBV12-4; D gene: NA; CDR3 protein: CASSPGPNYGYTF; CDR3 DNA: TGTGCCAGCAGTCCGGGACCCAACTATGGCTACACCTTC
J gene: TRBJ2-1; clone size: few; V gene: TRBV7-2; D gene: NA; CDR3 protein: CASSARDNEQFF; CDR3 DNA: TGTGCCAGCAGCGCCCGGGACAATGAGCAGTTCTTC
J gene: TRBJ2-5; clone size: once; V gene: TRBV6-6; D gene: NA; CDR3 protein: CASNGGETQYF; CDR3 DNA: TGTGCCAGCAACGGCGGGGAGACCCAGTACTTC
J gene: TRBJ2-3; clone size: few; V gene: TRBV5-1; D gene: NA; CDR3 protein: CASSLEASARDTQYF; CDR3 DNA: TGCGCCAGCAGCTTGGAGGCTAGTGCGAGGGATACGCAGTATTTT
J gene: TRBJ2-1; clone size: few; V gene: TRBV12-3/TRBV12-4; D gene: NA; CDR3 protein: CASTKGSSYNEQFF; CDR3 DNA: TGTGCCAGCACTAAAGGGAGCTCCTACAATGAGCAGTTCTTC
J gene: TRBJ2-7; clone size: NA; V gene: TRBV3-1; D gene: TRBD1; CDR3 protein: CASSQGQRFYEQYF; CDR3 DNA: TGTGCCAGCAGTCAGGGACAGCGATTCTACGAGCAGTACTTC
J gene: TRBJ2-1; clone size: NA; V gene: TRBV3-1; D gene: TRBD1; CDR3 protein: CASSQDLAGGNEQFF; CDR3 DNA: TGTGCCAGCAGCCAAGATTTAGCAGGGGGCAATGAGCAGTTCTTC
J gene: TRBJ1-5; clone size: NA; V gene: TRBV10-3; D gene: NA; CDR3 protein: CAISERQQNQPQHF; CDR3 DNA: TGTGCCATCAGTGAACGACAGCAAAATCAGCCCCAGCATTTT
J gene: TRBJ1-2; clone size: NA; V gene: TRBV5-6; D gene: TRBD1; CDR3 protein: CASSWQGVAYGYTF; CDR3 DNA: TGTGCCAGCAGCTGGCAGGGGGTGGCCTATGGCTACACCTTC
J gene: TRBJ2-2; clone size: few; V gene: TRBV20-1; D gene: TRBD2; CDR3 protein: CSARDSLRLAENTGELFF; CDR3 DNA: TGCAGTGCTAGAGATTCCCTCCGGCTAGCGGAGAACACCGGGGAGCTGTTTTTT
J gene: TRBJ2-1; clone size: few; V gene: TRBV20-1; D gene: TRBD2; CDR3 protein: CSARDGGRALNEQFF; CDR3 DNA: TGCAGTGCTAGAGATGGGGGGAGGGCCCTCAATGAGCAGTTCTTC
J gene: TRBJ2-1; clone size: NA; V gene: TRBV12-3/TRBV12-4; D gene: TRBD2; CDR3 protein: CASSLVMASGNEQFF; CDR3 DNA: TGTGCCAGCAGTTTAGTTATGGCTAGCGGAAATGAGCAGTTCTTC
J gene: TRBJ1-5; clone size: NA; V gene: TRBV12-3/TRBV12-4; D gene: TRBD1; CDR3 protein: CASRMAGTGYQPQHF; CDR3 DNA: TGTGCCAGCAGAATGGCCGGGACAGGATATCAGCCCCAGCATTTT
J gene: TRBJ2-2; clone size: few; V gene: TRBV13; D gene: NA; CDR3 protein: CASSFAGLLSGELFF; CDR3 DNA: TGTGCCAGCAGCTTCGCCGGGCTACTCAGCGGGGAGCTGTTTTTT
J gene: TRBJ1-2; clone size: few; V gene: TRBV12-3/TRBV12-4; D gene: TRBD1; CDR3 protein: CASSFNSQGDEIYGYTF; CDR3 DNA: TGTGCCAGCAGTTTCAACAGTCAGGGGGACGAGATCTATGGCTACACCTTC